The source of this T cell receptor (beta chain) is a study of spatial heterogeneity in lung cancer. Study details: Detection consistently yielded more beta chains than alpha chains.

Per the germline V gene, CDR1 is SGHRS and CDR2 is YFSETQ. The V segment lost 6 bases and the J segment 2 bases; nucleotides outside the gene matches: 5. The CDR3 contains 15 residues. This clonotype has only a few counts. The antigen remains unidentified. A single base separates this from a much larger clone, so it may be a read error. The missing conserved phenylalanine or tryptophan at the end of this CDR3 makes a read error likely. On each TCR cDNA molecule, a unique molecular identifier was present. Via MiXCR, TCRdb re-called the 5' RACE reads, giving one row per CDR3 protein. The table includes roughly 23,000 distinct CDR3 sequences, about 5.1% detected once. Broader study findings: Ubiquitous, expanded tumor-derived TCRs were more frequently observed in blood at resection than at follow-up.

Noted time point: sample taken at primary tumor resection. No cells were sorted before sequencing. The whole RNA sequenced was extracted from tumor, nontumor lung or frozen PBMC. Donors were over 70 untreated early-stage non-small cell lung cancer patients. The sequence derives from a male donor with early-stage non-small cell lung cancer. The rearrangement uses TRBV5-1 and TRBJ2-3; 11 bases agree with TRBD1. This specimen was PBMCs, taken at surgery. CDR3 DNA sequence: TGCGCCAGCAACCCCGGACAGGGGGCCACAGATACGCAGTATTTG. Residues: CASNPGQGATDTQYL.